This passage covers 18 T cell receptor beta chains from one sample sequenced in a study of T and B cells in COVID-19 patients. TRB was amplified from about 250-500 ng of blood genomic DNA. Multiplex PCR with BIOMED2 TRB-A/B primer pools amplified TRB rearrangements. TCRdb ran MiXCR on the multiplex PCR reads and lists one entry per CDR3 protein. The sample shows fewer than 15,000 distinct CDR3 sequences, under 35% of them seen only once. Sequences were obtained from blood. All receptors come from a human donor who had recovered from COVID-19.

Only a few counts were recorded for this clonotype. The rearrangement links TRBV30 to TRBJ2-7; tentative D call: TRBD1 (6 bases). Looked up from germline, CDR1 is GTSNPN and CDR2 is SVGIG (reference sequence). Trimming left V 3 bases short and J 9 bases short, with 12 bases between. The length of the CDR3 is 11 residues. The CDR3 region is CAWSPGVGQYF. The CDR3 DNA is TGTGCCTGGAGCCCAGGGGTTGGGCAGTACTTC.

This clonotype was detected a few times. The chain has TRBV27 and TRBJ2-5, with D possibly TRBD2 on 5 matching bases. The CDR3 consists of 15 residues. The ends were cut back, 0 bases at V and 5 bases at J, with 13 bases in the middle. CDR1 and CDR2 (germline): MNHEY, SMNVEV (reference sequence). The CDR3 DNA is TGTGCCAGCAGTTTATCGCCGGACCCGGGGGAGACCCAGTACTTC. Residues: CASSLSPDPGETQYF.

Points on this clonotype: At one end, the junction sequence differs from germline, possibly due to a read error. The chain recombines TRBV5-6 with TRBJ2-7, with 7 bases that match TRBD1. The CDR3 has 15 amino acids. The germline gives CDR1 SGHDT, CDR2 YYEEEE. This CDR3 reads CASSQDDRVGFEQYF. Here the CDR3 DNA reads TGCGCCAGCAGCCAAGATGACAGGGTAGGATTCGAGCAGTACTTC.

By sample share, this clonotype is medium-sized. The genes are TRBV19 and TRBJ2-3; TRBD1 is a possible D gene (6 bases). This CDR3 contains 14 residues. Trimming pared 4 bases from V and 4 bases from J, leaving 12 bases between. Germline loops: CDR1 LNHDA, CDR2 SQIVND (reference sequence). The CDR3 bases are TGTGCCAGTAGTACCATCGGACAGTCAGATACGCAGTATTTT. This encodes CASSTIGQSDTQYF.

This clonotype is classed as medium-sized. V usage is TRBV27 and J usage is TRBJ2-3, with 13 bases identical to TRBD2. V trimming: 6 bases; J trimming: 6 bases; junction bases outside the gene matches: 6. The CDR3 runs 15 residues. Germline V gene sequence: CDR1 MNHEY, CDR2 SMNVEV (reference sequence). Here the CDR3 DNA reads TGTGCCAGCAGAACTAGCGGGGGGGCGTCGGATACGCAGTATTTT. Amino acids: CASRTSGGASDTQYF.

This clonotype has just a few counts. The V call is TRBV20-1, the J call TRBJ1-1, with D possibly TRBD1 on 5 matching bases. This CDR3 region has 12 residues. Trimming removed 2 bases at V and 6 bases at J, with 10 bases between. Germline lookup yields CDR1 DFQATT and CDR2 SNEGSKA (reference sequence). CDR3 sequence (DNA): TGCAGTGCTAGACGGGGCGCACCTGAAGCTTTCTTT. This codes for CSARRGAPEAFF.

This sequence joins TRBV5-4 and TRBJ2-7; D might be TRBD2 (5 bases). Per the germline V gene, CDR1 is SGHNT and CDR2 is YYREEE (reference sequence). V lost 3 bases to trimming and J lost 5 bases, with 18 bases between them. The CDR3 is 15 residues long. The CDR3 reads CASSSQNEGRNEQYF. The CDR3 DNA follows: TGTGCCAGCAGCTCACAGAACGAGGGAAGGAACGAGCAGTACTTC. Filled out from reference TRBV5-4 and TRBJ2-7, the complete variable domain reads ETGVTQSPTHLIKTRGQQVTLRCSSQSGHNTVSWYQQALGQGPQFIFQYYREEENGRGNFPPRFSGLQFPNYSSELNVNALELDDSALYLCASSSQNEGRNEQYFGPGTRLTVT.

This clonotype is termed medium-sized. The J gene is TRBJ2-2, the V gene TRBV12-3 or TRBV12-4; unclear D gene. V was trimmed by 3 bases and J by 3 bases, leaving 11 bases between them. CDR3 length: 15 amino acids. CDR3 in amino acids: CASSFPSGYTGELFF. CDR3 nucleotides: TGTGCCAGCAGTTTTCCCTCGGGCTACACCGGGGAGCTGTTTTTT.

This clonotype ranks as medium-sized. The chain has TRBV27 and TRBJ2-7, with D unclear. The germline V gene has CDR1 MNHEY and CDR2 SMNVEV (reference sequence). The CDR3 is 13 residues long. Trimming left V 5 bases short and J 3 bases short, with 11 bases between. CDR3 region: CASSPGPYYEQYF. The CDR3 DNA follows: TGTGCCAGCAGTCCCGGACCGTACTACGAGCAGTACTTC.

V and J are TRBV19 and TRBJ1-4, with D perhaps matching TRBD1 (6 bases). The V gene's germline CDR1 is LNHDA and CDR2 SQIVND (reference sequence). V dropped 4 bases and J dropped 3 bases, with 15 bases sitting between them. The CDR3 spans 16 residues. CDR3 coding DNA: TGTGCCAGTAGTAACAGACAGGTTGGGGCTAATGAAAAACTGTTTTTT. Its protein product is CASSNRQVGANEKLFF. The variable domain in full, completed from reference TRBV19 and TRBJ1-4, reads DGGITQSPKYLFRKEGQNVTLSCEQNLNHDAMYWYRQDPGQGLRLIYYSQIVNDFQKGDIAEGYSVSREKKESFPLTVTSAQKNPTAFYLCASSNRQVGANEKLFFGSGTQLSVL.

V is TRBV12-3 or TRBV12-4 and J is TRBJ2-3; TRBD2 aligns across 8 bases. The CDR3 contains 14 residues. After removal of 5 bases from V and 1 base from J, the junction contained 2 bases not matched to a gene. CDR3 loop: CASSRSGGTDTQYF. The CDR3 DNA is TGTGCCAGCAGTCGTAGCGGGGGCACAGATACGCAGTATTTT.

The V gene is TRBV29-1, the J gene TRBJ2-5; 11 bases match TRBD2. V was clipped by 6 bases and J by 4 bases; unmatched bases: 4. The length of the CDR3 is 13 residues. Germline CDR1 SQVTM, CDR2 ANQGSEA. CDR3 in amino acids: CSVALAGVETQYF. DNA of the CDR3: TGCAGCGTAGCACTAGCGGGAGTAGAGACCCAGTACTTC.

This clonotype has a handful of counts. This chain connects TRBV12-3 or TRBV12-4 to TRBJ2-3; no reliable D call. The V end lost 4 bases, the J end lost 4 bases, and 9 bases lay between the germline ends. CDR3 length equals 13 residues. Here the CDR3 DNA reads TGTGCCAGCAGTTACTTAGGCGCAGATACGCAGTATTTT. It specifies CASSYLGADTQYF.

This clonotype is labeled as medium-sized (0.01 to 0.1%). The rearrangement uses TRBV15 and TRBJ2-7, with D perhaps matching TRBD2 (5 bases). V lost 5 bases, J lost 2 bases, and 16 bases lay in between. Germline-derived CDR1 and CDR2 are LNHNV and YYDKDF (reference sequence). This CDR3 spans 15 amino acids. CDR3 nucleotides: TGTGCCACCAGCCCCCAGGCGGGCCTGACCTACGAGCAGTACTTC. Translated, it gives CATSPQAGLTYEQYF.

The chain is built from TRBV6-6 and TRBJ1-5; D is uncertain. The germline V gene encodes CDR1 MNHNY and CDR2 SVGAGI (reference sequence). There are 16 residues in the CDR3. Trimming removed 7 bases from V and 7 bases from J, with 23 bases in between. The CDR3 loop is CASNTPGGGVVQPQHF. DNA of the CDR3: TGTGCCAGCAACACCCCGGGAGGAGGAGTAGTCCAGCCCCAGCATTTT.

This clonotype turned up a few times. As DNA, the CDR3 is TGTGCCAGCAGTTGGGAGGGGACTAATGAAAAACTGTTTTTT. Amino acids: CASSWEGTNEKLFF. The chain carries TRBV27 and TRBJ1-4, with TRBD1 as a possible D gene (5 bases). V gave up 4 bases and J gave up 2 bases, with 8 bases separating them. Germline assignment: CDR1 MNHEY and CDR2 SMNVEV (reference sequence). This CDR3 has 14 residues.

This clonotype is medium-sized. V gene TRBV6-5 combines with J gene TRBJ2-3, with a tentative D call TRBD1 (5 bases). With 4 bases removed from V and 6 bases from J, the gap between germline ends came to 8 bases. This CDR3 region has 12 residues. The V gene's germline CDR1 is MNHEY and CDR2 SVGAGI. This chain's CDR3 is CASSFAGDTQYF. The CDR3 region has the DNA TGTGCCAGCAGTTTCGCAGGGGATACGCAGTATTTT.

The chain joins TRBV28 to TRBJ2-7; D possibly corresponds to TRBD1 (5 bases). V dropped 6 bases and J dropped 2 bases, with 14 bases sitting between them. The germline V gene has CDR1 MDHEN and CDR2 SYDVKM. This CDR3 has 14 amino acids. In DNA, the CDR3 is TGTGCCAGCAGACCAGTCACAGGCACCTACGAGCAGTACTTC. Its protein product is CASRPVTGTYEQYF.